Included here is one T cell receptor (beta chain) sequence, with context. What it binds is not known. This sample was included in a study of T cell responses to AZD1222 COVID-19 vaccine. Germline V lookup: CDR1 LGHNA, CDR2 YNFKEQ. V gave up 0 bases and J gave up 5 bases, with 13 bases separating them. This CDR3 is built from 15 residues. Measured with immunoSEQ multiplex PCR; TCRdb has only the in-frame clones, and not every one. The profile shows 130,000 to 150,000 clones, approximately 90% of them singletons. Whole-study results and caveats: Repertoire sampling was restricted to post-peak T cell response timepoints.

The V gene is TRBV4-2, the J gene TRBJ1-1; maybe TRBD1 (5 bases). This TCR was sampled from an adult who received the AZD1222 COVID-19 vaccine. The sample was peripheral blood, taken 28 days after the second AZD1222 dose. The CDR3 DNA sequence: TGTGCCAGCAGCCAAGATCTGGGGGATCAGACTGAAGCTTTCTTT. It translates to CASSQDLGDQTEAFF.